These 12 T cell receptor beta chains came from one sample sequenced in a study of sequential checkpoint blockade in melanoma. TCRdb keeps only in-frame clones here, not all; method: immunoSEQ multiplex PCR. The repertoire consists of around 7,000 clones, with approximately 20% occurring once and the leading ten covering 12%. The treatment is: randomized to nivolumab then ipilimumab (arm A) or the reverse (arm B). This sample comprised tumor tissue (inferred from file names), obtained from a patient given nivolumab and ipilimumab in sequence. The receptors were sampled from a human donor with melanoma.

This rearrangement joins TRBV28 to TRBJ2-2, with 7 nucleotides matching TRBD2. With 4 bases clipped from V and 8 bases from J, the junction kept 7 bases outside the gene matches. Germline V gene sequence: CDR1 MDHEN, CDR2 SYDVKM. CDR3 length: 14 amino acids. CDR3 bases: TGTGCCAGCAGTTCGGGGGGACCGGGAGGGGAGCTGTTTTTT. Translated: CASSSGGPGGELFF.

This clone was counted only a few times. The chain has TRBV5-1 and TRBJ1-2, with D possibly matching TRBD1 (6 bases). The CDR3 spans 14 residues. Germline V gene lookup returns CDR1 SGHRS and CDR2 YFSETQ. Trimming pared 0 bases from V and 5 bases from J, leaving 11 bases between. CDR3 coding DNA: TGCGCCAGCAGCTTGGCAGGGGCAGGGTATGGCTACACCTTC. This encodes CASSLAGAGYGYTF.

In its sample, this clone was seen a few times. CDR3 protein: CASSLTSGGARTGELFF. CDR3 nucleotides: TGTGCCAGCAGTCTGACTAGCGGGGGGGCTCGGACCGGGGAGCTGTTTTTT. The chain recombines TRBV6-8 with TRBJ2-2; 14 bases fit TRBD2. The CDR3 is made up of 17 amino acids. Unmatched junction bases numbered 7, after V lost 5 bases and J lost 5 bases. Germline CDR1 is MNHGY and CDR2 is SAAAGT.

This clone was seen more than once but under ten times. The V gene is TRBV30, the J gene TRBJ1-2, with 9 bases aligning to TRBD1. CDR3 length: 15 residues. Germline trimming cut 4 bases from V and 4 bases from J; bases unmatched to any gene: 10. Germline V gene lookup returns CDR1 GTSNPN and CDR2 SVGIG (reference sequence). The CDR3 loop is CAWNPPGQGPYGYTF. The CDR3 nucleotides are TGTGCCTGGAATCCTCCGGGACAGGGACCCTATGGCTACACCTTC.

The gene calls are TRBV6-8 and TRBJ2-7; D remains ambiguous. The germline gives CDR1 MNHGY, CDR2 SAAAGT. The CDR3 is 14 amino acids. V shed 8 bases and J shed 0 bases, with 14 bases lying between them. DNA of the CDR3: TGTGCCAGCGCCGACGGCGGAAACTCCTACGAGCAGTACTTC. Translation gives CASADGGNSYEQYF.

This clone was observed a handful of times. The J gene is TRBJ2-7, the V gene TRBV6-8; D might be TRBD1 or TRBD2, each matching 6 bases. V was trimmed by 6 bases and J by 4 bases, leaving 19 bases between them. Germline V gene sequence: CDR1 MNHGY, CDR2 SAAAGT. The CDR3 has 15 residues. The CDR3 nucleotides are TGTGCCAGCAGCCCAAGGGGGGTCATACAATACGAGCAGTACTTC. Translated, it gives CASSPRGVIQYEQYF.

The chain joins TRBV5-1 to TRBJ1-6, with TRBD1 matching 7 bases. CDR3 length equals 15 residues. V trimming: 4 bases; J trimming: 6 bases; junction bases outside the gene matches: 7. Germline V gives CDR1 SGHRS, CDR2 YFSETQ. CDR3 nucleotides: TGCGCCAGCAGCCTTACCGGGACAGTTAATTCACCCCTCCACTTT. Its translation is CASSLTGTVNSPLHF.

The genes are TRBV29-1 and TRBJ2-5; D is tentatively TRBD1 or TRBD2 (6 bases each). This CDR3 spans 13 amino acids. Germline V gene sequence: CDR1 SQVTM, CDR2 ANQGSEA. Trimming shortened V by 6 bases and J by 1 base, and 12 bases separated the two germline ends. CDR3 region: CSVKGDSQETQYF. CDR3 coding DNA: TGCAGCGTCAAGGGGGACTCCCAAGAGACCCAGTACTTC.

This chain links TRBV9 with TRBJ2-7; tentatively, D is TRBD1 or TRBD2 (5 bases each). In germline, CDR1 is SGDLS, CDR2 YYNGEE. Deletions cut 3 bases from V and 5 bases from J, with 15 bases between. The CDR3 spans 14 residues. In nucleotides, the CDR3 is TGTGCCAGCAGCGGACCATCTCCGGGGCACGAGCAGTACTTC. The encoded protein is CASSGPSPGHEQYF.

This clone was detected a few times. The V call is TRBV6-8, the J call TRBJ1-1; D unclear. The germline CDR1 and CDR2 sequences are MNHGY and SAAAGT. The V end was cut by 6 bases, the J end by 0 bases, with 11 bases between. The CDR3 contains 14 residues. This CDR3 is CASSRVRLNTEAFF. CDR3 nucleotides: TGTGCCAGCAGCCGCGTGAGGCTGAACACTGAAGCTTTCTTT.

The DNA of the CDR3 is TGTGCCAGCAGTTCGCCTAGCATTCCAGGTACGCAGTATTTT. This sequence encodes CASSSPSIPGTQYF. This chain connects TRBV28 to TRBJ2-3; TRBD2 might be the D (5 bases). The CDR3 spans 14 residues. Looked up from germline, CDR1 is MDHEN and CDR2 is SYDVKM. V dropped 4 bases and J dropped 8 bases, with 16 bases sitting between them.

This clone is medium-sized. The chain uses TRBV30 and TRBJ1-2; unclear D gene. Trimming removed 3 bases from V and 10 bases from J, with 18 bases in between. This CDR3 has 13 amino acids. CDR1 is GTSNPN and CDR2 is SVGIG in the germline V gene (reference sequence). The CDR3 protein is CAWSDRTGKAYTF. The CDR3 nucleotides are TGTGCCTGGAGCGATCGGACGGGGAAAGCCTACACCTTC.